Below are 22 T cell receptor beta chains sequenced from a single sample in a study of shared T cell receptors in the human thymus. The method was immunoSEQ multiplex PCR; TCRdb's version includes in-frame clones alone and lacks a portion of them. The sample includes over 350,000 clones, more than 85% of them seen just once. Specimen: thymocytes. Every receptor here comes from a human donor.

The chain is built from TRBV28 and TRBJ1-2; 10 nucleotides align to TRBD1. From germline, CDR1 is MDHEN and CDR2 SYDVKM. The CDR3 loop spans 14 amino acids. V trimming: 7 bases; J trimming: 7 bases; junction bases outside the gene matches: 9. This CDR3 is CASINRQGARGYTF. The CDR3 DNA reads TGTGCCAGCATCAACAGACAGGGGGCGCGTGGCTACACCTTC.

This chain joins TRBV5-6 and TRBJ2-7; 8 nucleotides agree with TRBD2. The CDR3 is 18 amino acids. Germline V gene data show CDR1 as SGHDT and CDR2 as YYEEEE. V shed 1 base, J shed 3 bases, and the junction held 15 bases outside the gene matches. This CDR3 is CASSLKTGGRLRYYEQYF. CDR3 DNA: TGTGCCAGCAGCTTGAAGACGGGGGGGCGCCTCAGATACTACGAGCAGTACTTC. The whole variable domain, filled in from reference TRBV5-6 and TRBJ2-7, reads DAGVTQSPTHLIKTRGQQVTLRCSPKSGHDTVSWYQQALGQGPQFIFQYYEEEERQRGNFPDRFSGHQFPNYSSELNVNALLLGDSALYLCASSLKTGGRLRYYEQYFGPGTRLTVT.

The V gene is TRBV5-6, the J gene TRBJ2-3; 10 bases fit TRBD2. CDR1 and CDR2 (germline): SGHDT, YYEEEE. V trimming: 2 bases; J trimming: 2 bases; junction bases outside the gene matches: 5. The CDR3 covers 16 residues. CDR3 region: CASSFTSGIHTDTQYF. For the CDR3, the DNA is TGTGCCAGCAGCTTCACTAGCGGGATACACACAGATACGCAGTATTTT.

In this sample, this clone turned up once. The chain couples TRBV7-9 to TRBJ1-1; D remains unclear. Trimming cost V 0 bases and J 2 bases, with 16 bases left between them. CDR3 length: 17 amino acids. Germline CDR1 reads SEHNR; CDR2 reads FQNEAQ (reference sequence). CDR3 coding DNA: TGTGCCAGCAGCTTAGCGCCTAACGAAGCCAGAAACACTGAAGCTTTCTTT. Protein: CASSLAPNEARNTEAFF.

V is TRBV2 and J is TRBJ2-1; D uncertain. The ends were cut back, 1 base at V and 9 bases at J, with 4 bases in the middle. The CDR3 consists of 11 residues. Germline CDR1 is SNHLY and CDR2 is FYNNEI. For the CDR3, the DNA is TGTGCCAGCAGTGAAGTCGGTGAGCAGTTCTTC. The encoded protein is CASSEVGEQFF. Based on the CDR3 plus reference TRBV2 and TRBJ2-1, the full variable domain is EPEVTQTPSHQVTQMGQEVILRCVPISNHLYFYWYRQILGQKVEFLVSFYNNEISEKSEIFDDQFSVERPDGSNFTLKIRSTKLEDSAMYFCASSEVGEQFFGPGTRLTVL.

The V and J genes are TRBV6-5 and TRBJ2-1, with D hard to call. Deletions cut 2 bases from V and 9 bases from J, with 8 bases between. The CDR3 has 12 residues. CDR1 is MNHEY, CDR2 SVGAGI, per germline. Written as DNA, the CDR3 is TGTGCCAGCAGTTACCTTCATGGTGAGCAGTTCTTC. This sequence encodes CASSYLHGEQFF.

The chain carries TRBV19 and TRBJ2-2; 8 positions match TRBD2. Per germline, CDR1 LNHDA and CDR2 SQIVND (reference sequence). This CDR3 region has 16 residues. Trimming cost V 5 bases and J 7 bases; bases outside gene matches: 12. For the CDR3, the DNA is TGTGCCAGTAGTCAGAACGGGGAGCGGGAGTTCGGGGAGCTGTTTTTT. Its translation is CASSQNGEREFGELFF.

This chain connects TRBV5-6 to TRBJ2-1, with TRBD2 as a possible D gene (5 bases). The CDR3 is 16 amino acids. Looked up from germline, CDR1 is SGHDT and CDR2 is YYEEEE. The ends were cut back, 2 bases at V and 0 bases at J, with 12 bases in the middle. CDR3 in DNA: TGTGCCAGCAGCTTCGGGGTGGGAAGCTCCTACAATGAGCAGTTCTTC. This codes for CASSFGVGSSYNEQFF.

V gene TRBV6-5 combines with J gene TRBJ2-2; D remains ambiguous. Deletions cut 2 bases from V and 3 bases from J, with 7 bases between. This CDR3 region has 14 residues. Germline loops: CDR1 MNHEY, CDR2 SVGAGI. Here the CDR3 DNA reads TGTGCCAGCAGTTACGAACGCTACACCGGGGAGCTGTTTTTT. Translated, it gives CASSYERYTGELFF.

The V gene is TRBV2, the J gene TRBJ2-7, with 7 bases identical to TRBD1. This CDR3 is 16 amino acids long. V lost 5 bases, J lost 4 bases, and 14 bases stayed unmatched. The germline V gene encodes CDR1 SNHLY and CDR2 FYNNEI. The DNA for the CDR3 is TGTGCCAGCAGTACAGACAGGGAAGGCGGTCGATACGAGCAGTACTTC. As protein: CASSTDREGGRYEQYF.

This clone appeared a single time. The chain employs TRBV19 and TRBJ2-7; 12 bases are shared with TRBD2. V shed 5 bases and J 5 bases; nucleotides not matched to a gene: 7. CDR3 length equals 15 residues. From germline, CDR1 is LNHDA and CDR2 SQIVND (reference sequence). Written as DNA, the CDR3 is TGTGCCAGTAGTTTCCGACTAGCGGGAGTCGACGAGCAGTACTTC. It specifies CASSFRLAGVDEQYF.

The chain recombines TRBV27 with TRBJ2-1; no firm D call. CDR3 length: 13 amino acids. In germline, CDR1 is MNHEY, CDR2 SMNVEV (reference sequence). The V and J ends lost 6 bases and 3 bases respectively, with 9 bases between them. For the CDR3, the DNA is TGTGCCAGCAGAAGCGATAACTACAATGAGCAGTTCTTC. Translated, it gives CASRSDNYNEQFF.

CDR3 DNA: TGTGCCAGCAGCTACGGCTACGAGCAGTACTTC. It yields the protein CASSYGYEQYF. V gene TRBV28 combines with J gene TRBJ2-7; no clear D gene. In germline, CDR1 is MDHEN, CDR2 SYDVKM. This CDR3 is built from 11 residues. V shed 6 bases and J shed 3 bases, with 6 bases lying between them. Drawing the rest from reference TRBV28 and TRBJ2-7, the complete variable domain is DVKVTQSSRYLVKRTGEKVFLECVQDMDHENMFWYRQDPGLGLRLIYFSYDVKMKEKGDIPEGYSVSREKKERFSLILESASTNQTSMYLCASSYGYEQYFGPGTRLTVT.

This clone appeared once. CDR3 amino acids: CASSIRSNEKLFF. CDR3 sequence (DNA): TGCGCCAGCAGCATCCGGTCTAATGAAAAACTGTTTTTT. This chain uses TRBV5-1 with TRBJ1-4; the D is unclear. Trimming removed 4 bases at V and 3 bases at J, with 7 bases between. Germline loops: CDR1 SGHRS, CDR2 YFSETQ. The CDR3 length is 13 residues. The complete variable domain, with remaining parts taken from reference TRBV5-1 and TRBJ1-4, reads KAGVTQTPRYLIKTRGQQVTLSCSPISGHRSVSWYQQTPGQGLQFLFEYFSETQRNKGNFPGRFSGRQFSNSRSEMNVSTLELGDSALYLCASSIRSNEKLFFGSGTQLSVL.

The chain links TRBV7-2 to TRBJ1-5; D is unclear. There are 13 residues in the CDR3. V was shortened by 2 bases and J by 3 bases, with 5 bases between the two germline ends. Germline CDR1 and CDR2: SGHTA and FQGNSA. This CDR3 reads CASSLSANQPQHF. The DNA for the CDR3 is TGTGCCAGCAGCTTAAGTGCCAATCAGCCCCAGCATTTT.

This sequence joins TRBV11-2 and TRBJ2-7, with unresolved D. Germline CDR1 and CDR2: SGHAT and FQNNGV. The V and J ends lost 4 bases and 5 bases respectively, with 12 bases between them. The CDR3 is made up of 13 amino acids. As DNA, the CDR3 is TGTGCCAGCAGCTGGTCCCGGACCAACGAGCAGTACTTC. This gives the protein CASSWSRTNEQYF.

This rearrangement joins TRBV10-2 to TRBJ2-7; the D is unclear. The CDR3 length is 14 residues. Deletions cut 5 bases from V and 2 bases from J, with 13 bases between. CDR1 and CDR2 (germline): WSHSY, SAAADI. The CDR3 DNA sequence: TGCGCCAGCAGTCCGAACGACGGAACCTACGAGCAGTACTTC. This encodes CASSPNDGTYEQYF.

The chain carries TRBV28 and TRBJ1-1, with D maybe TRBD1 (6 bases). V lost 4 bases to trimming and J lost 0 bases, with 12 bases between them. From germline, CDR1 is MDHEN and CDR2 SYDVKM. This CDR3 is 15 amino acids long. CDR3 DNA sequence: TGTGCCAGCAGTTCATTTGGGGGCTTGAACACTGAAGCTTTCTTT. It codes for CASSSFGGLNTEAFF.

Turning to this clone: The junction differs from germline at one of its ends, possibly a read error. This sequence joins TRBV20-1 and TRBJ2-3; D call uncertain. This CDR3 has 11 residues. Germline CDR1 reads DFQATT; CDR2 reads SNEGSKA (reference sequence). In DNA, the CDR3 is TGCAGTGCTAGTCTCACAGATATGCAGTATTTT. Translated: CSASLTDMQYF.

This clone was seen a handful of times. The chain links TRBV15 to TRBJ1-5, with TRBD1 matching over 7 bases. Unmatched junction bases numbered 9, after V lost 5 bases and J lost 8 bases. The CDR3 length is 14 residues. The germline V gene encodes CDR1 LNHNV and CDR2 YYDKDF (reference sequence). The CDR3 region is CATSFPDRPKPQHF. The CDR3 nucleotides read TGTGCCACCAGCTTCCCGGACAGGCCTAAGCCCCAGCATTTT.

This chain joins TRBV5-5 and TRBJ2-1; TRBD1 matches at 9 bases. CDR1 SGHKS and CDR2 YYEKEE come from the germline V gene (reference sequence). Losses at the gene ends were 0 bases for V and 5 bases for J; bases not matched to a gene: 15. This CDR3 has 19 amino acids. The CDR3 is CASSLEGQGPSPTDNEQFF. The CDR3 coding sequence is TGTGCCAGCAGCTTGGAAGGACAGGGGCCTTCACCTACAGACAATGAGCAGTTCTTC.

The rearrangement joins TRBV4-2 to TRBJ1-1; 11 nucleotides agree with TRBD1. This CDR3 has 15 amino acids. V shed 7 bases and J 3 bases; nucleotides not matched to a gene: 7. The germline gives CDR1 LGHNA, CDR2 YNFKEQ. CDR3 DNA: TGTGCCAGCACCGGGACAGGGGGGATGGACACTGAAGCTTTCTTT. It encodes CASTGTGGMDTEAFF.